This note documents a single T cell receptor (beta chain) sequence. V gave up 0 bases and J gave up 8 bases; unmatched junction bases: 9. CDR1 is SGHRS, CDR2 YFSETQ, per germline. CDR3 size: 16 residues. This entry comes from a study of blood T cell repertoires in COVID-19. Looking at the study overall: The cDNA or gDNA used as material had been derived from T cells, B-cell-depleted T cells, or PBMCs.

Participant-given clinical history determined each cohort assignment. Original processing methods: Estimation of nucleated cell counts was performed using reference gene primer amplification. The assay was immunoSEQ multiplex PCR, and TCRdb's table has in-frame clones only and misses some. V and J calls and clone size follow that table, whereas D and trimming were derived from the DNA. The sample has 210,000 or so clones, 80% to 90% seen once. The source of this sequence is a woman aged 50 to 60 who had been exposed to COVID-19. Sequencing was done on a sample of PBMCs or T cells enriched from blood (not recorded which). V is TRBV5-1 and J is TRBJ2-1, with 9 bases matching TRBD2. The CDR3 DNA reads TGCGCCAGCAGCTTGGCGCTAGCGGGGAGCGGGGATGAGCAGTTCTTC. It encodes CASSLALAGSGDEQFF.